This passage covers 3 T cell receptor beta chains from one sample sequenced in a study of identical twins. A single record per CDR3 protein comes from TCRdb applying MiXCR to the 5' RACE reads. The repertoire has 500,000 to 650,000 distinct CDR3 sequences, about 7% of them found once; the top ten carry over 1.5%. The sample also formed part of further work on yellow fever vaccine responses in identical twins.

Sequenced: PBMCs. Source of these receptors: a young woman in good health.

This clonotype was counted at least ten times. V and J are TRBV9 and TRBJ2-1; 9 positions match TRBD1. Germline lookup yields CDR1 SGDLS and CDR2 YYNGEE. This CDR3 spans 15 amino acids. Unmatched junction bases numbered 5, after V lost 5 bases and J lost 2 bases. The CDR3 protein is CASSPGTGTYNEQFF. CDR3 coding DNA: TGTGCCAGCAGTCCCGGGACAGGGACCTACAATGAGCAGTTCTTC.

This clonotype was seen a few times. The V gene is TRBV10-3, the J gene TRBJ2-3; D might be TRBD1 (5 bases). V was cut by 3 bases and J by 3 bases, with 16 bases left in between. The length of the CDR3 is 16 residues. The germline V gene encodes CDR1 ENHRY and CDR2 SYGVKD. CDR3 amino acids: CAISDRPTASTDTQYF. The DNA of the CDR3 is TGTGCCATCAGTGATAGGCCGACAGCCAGTACAGATACGCAGTATTTT.

This clonotype was seen more than once but under ten times. The V call is TRBV11-2, the J call TRBJ2-1, with TRBD2 matching 8 bases. CDR3 length: 17 amino acids. V lost 1 base to trimming and J lost 5 bases; unmatched junction nucleotides: 10. In germline, CDR1 is SGHAT, CDR2 FQNNGV. The CDR3 loop reads CASSLVTGLALNNEQFF. The CDR3 DNA sequence: TGTGCCAGCAGCTTAGTAACCGGACTAGCCTTGAACAATGAGCAGTTCTTC.